This TCR beta chain stems from a study of response to subunit inactivated influenza vaccine. There are a few counts of this clonotype. One entry per CDR3 protein results from TCRdb running MiXCR on the RT-PCR reads. The sample lists 500,000 to 600,000 distinct CDR3 sequences, roughly 13% occurring once. CDR3 length equals 15 residues. Germline values: CDR1 SGHRS, CDR2 YFSETQ. Trimming stripped 3 bases from V and 3 bases from J, with 14 bases between. The chain employs TRBV5-1 and TRBJ2-3, with unresolved D. This clonotype was sampled from a man between 45 and 60 years old who received an inactivated influenza vaccine. This specimen consisted of PBMCs from blood, obtained roughly 47 days after vaccination. The DNA of the CDR3 is TGCGCCAGCAGCTCTCCAACCACATTGACAGATACGCAGTATTTT. Translated, it gives CASSSPTTLTDTQYF.